This T cell receptor beta chain was captured by sequencing in a study of blood T cell repertoires in COVID-19 (dated by TCRdb to 2020 to 2021). Study-wide context: The collaborator samples originated in the United States, Italy and Spain and spanned the acute and convalescent phases of COVID-19. The material from the prospective study consisted of cDNA or gDNA derived from T cells, B-cell-depleted T cells, or PBMCs. Deeply sampled blood TCRbeta repertoires from subjects exposed to, actively infected with, or recovered from COVID-19 were included in the dataset. The repertoires were released in a freely available public database meant as a resource for research on the immune response to SARS-CoV-2. Samples were obtained from the ongoing ImmuneRACE study (first 160 participants) and from over a thousand subjects provided by 6 global collaborators. Nearly every sample came with metadata listing a de-identified subject ID, COVID-19 status, age in years and sex. Where HLA class I and class II types were available, the types were taken from metadata supplied by the sample provider, not from assay-based typing. Study-wide conclusions, independent of this receptor: The quantity of clinical and demographic metadata differed by source and by participant and was supplied without curation.

On this clone itself: Its antigen is currently not known. Per-base qualities were not stored, and no clone one base away is much larger.

The germline V gene sets CDR1 to SGDLS and CDR2 to YYNGEE. V loses 3 bases at its end and J loses 7 bases; junction bases beyond the gene matches: 7. The CDR3 holds 15 amino acids from the cysteine to the phenylalanine. The DNA shown is the 45-base CDR3, in frame from base 1. TCRbeta CDR3 regions were amplified from genomic DNA by means of the immunoSEQ Assay, a bias-controlled multiplex PCR. The paper's processing steps were these. The number of nucleated cells in each sample was estimated from the amplification of reference gene primers within the assay. To quantify the absolute abundance of each unique TCRbeta CDR3 rearrangement, sequence reads were collapsed and filtered. For each sample, productive Simpson clonality was calculated as the square root of Simpson's diversity index over productive rearrangements. Not all clones reach the TCRdb copy of this immuneACCESS table, which keeps in-frame sequences only. Checked studies attribute under half of the gap to unresolved V genes and leave the rest unexplained. V and J calls and clone size are as listed in that table; D and trimming were resolved from the DNA. The sample profile shows about 89,000 clones; roughly 88% of them were found once. About 0.51% of the sample is in the top ten clones.

Collaborating institutions collected whole blood in K2EDTA tubes following their own protocols. Collaborator samples were shipped for TCRbeta analysis as frozen whole blood, isolated PBMCs, or DNA extracted from either sample type. The sample taken for sequencing was peripheral blood. The sequence was collected from a man in his fifties or sixties with acute or convalescent COVID-19. The chain uses TRBV9 and TRBJ1-5, and 10 junctional nucleotides match TRBD1. The CDR3 corresponds to CASSATGTGDQPQHF. The bases read TGTGCCAGCAGCGCTACCGGGACAGGGGACCAGCCCCAGCATTTT.